This T cell receptor (beta chain) was identified during a study of blood T cell repertoires in COVID-19. Sequenced by immunoSEQ multiplex PCR; TCRdb stores in-frame clones only, minus some. The repertoire has approximately 240,000 clones, about 80% of them found once; the top ten carry 1.3%. The clonotype was recovered from a woman in her forties with acute COVID-19. The sequencing sample was made of PBMCs or T cells enriched from blood (not recorded which).

The CDR3: CASTGTGGGRGNQPQHF. CDR3 in DNA: TGTGCCAGTACAGGGACAGGGGGCGGGAGAGGCAATCAGCCCCAGCATTTT. This sequence joins TRBV2 and TRBJ1-5; 12 nucleotides line up with TRBD1. The CDR3 is made up of 17 amino acids. The ends lost 9 bases at V and 2 bases at J; junction bases unmatched: 11. CDR1 SNHLY and CDR2 FYNNEI come from the germline V gene.